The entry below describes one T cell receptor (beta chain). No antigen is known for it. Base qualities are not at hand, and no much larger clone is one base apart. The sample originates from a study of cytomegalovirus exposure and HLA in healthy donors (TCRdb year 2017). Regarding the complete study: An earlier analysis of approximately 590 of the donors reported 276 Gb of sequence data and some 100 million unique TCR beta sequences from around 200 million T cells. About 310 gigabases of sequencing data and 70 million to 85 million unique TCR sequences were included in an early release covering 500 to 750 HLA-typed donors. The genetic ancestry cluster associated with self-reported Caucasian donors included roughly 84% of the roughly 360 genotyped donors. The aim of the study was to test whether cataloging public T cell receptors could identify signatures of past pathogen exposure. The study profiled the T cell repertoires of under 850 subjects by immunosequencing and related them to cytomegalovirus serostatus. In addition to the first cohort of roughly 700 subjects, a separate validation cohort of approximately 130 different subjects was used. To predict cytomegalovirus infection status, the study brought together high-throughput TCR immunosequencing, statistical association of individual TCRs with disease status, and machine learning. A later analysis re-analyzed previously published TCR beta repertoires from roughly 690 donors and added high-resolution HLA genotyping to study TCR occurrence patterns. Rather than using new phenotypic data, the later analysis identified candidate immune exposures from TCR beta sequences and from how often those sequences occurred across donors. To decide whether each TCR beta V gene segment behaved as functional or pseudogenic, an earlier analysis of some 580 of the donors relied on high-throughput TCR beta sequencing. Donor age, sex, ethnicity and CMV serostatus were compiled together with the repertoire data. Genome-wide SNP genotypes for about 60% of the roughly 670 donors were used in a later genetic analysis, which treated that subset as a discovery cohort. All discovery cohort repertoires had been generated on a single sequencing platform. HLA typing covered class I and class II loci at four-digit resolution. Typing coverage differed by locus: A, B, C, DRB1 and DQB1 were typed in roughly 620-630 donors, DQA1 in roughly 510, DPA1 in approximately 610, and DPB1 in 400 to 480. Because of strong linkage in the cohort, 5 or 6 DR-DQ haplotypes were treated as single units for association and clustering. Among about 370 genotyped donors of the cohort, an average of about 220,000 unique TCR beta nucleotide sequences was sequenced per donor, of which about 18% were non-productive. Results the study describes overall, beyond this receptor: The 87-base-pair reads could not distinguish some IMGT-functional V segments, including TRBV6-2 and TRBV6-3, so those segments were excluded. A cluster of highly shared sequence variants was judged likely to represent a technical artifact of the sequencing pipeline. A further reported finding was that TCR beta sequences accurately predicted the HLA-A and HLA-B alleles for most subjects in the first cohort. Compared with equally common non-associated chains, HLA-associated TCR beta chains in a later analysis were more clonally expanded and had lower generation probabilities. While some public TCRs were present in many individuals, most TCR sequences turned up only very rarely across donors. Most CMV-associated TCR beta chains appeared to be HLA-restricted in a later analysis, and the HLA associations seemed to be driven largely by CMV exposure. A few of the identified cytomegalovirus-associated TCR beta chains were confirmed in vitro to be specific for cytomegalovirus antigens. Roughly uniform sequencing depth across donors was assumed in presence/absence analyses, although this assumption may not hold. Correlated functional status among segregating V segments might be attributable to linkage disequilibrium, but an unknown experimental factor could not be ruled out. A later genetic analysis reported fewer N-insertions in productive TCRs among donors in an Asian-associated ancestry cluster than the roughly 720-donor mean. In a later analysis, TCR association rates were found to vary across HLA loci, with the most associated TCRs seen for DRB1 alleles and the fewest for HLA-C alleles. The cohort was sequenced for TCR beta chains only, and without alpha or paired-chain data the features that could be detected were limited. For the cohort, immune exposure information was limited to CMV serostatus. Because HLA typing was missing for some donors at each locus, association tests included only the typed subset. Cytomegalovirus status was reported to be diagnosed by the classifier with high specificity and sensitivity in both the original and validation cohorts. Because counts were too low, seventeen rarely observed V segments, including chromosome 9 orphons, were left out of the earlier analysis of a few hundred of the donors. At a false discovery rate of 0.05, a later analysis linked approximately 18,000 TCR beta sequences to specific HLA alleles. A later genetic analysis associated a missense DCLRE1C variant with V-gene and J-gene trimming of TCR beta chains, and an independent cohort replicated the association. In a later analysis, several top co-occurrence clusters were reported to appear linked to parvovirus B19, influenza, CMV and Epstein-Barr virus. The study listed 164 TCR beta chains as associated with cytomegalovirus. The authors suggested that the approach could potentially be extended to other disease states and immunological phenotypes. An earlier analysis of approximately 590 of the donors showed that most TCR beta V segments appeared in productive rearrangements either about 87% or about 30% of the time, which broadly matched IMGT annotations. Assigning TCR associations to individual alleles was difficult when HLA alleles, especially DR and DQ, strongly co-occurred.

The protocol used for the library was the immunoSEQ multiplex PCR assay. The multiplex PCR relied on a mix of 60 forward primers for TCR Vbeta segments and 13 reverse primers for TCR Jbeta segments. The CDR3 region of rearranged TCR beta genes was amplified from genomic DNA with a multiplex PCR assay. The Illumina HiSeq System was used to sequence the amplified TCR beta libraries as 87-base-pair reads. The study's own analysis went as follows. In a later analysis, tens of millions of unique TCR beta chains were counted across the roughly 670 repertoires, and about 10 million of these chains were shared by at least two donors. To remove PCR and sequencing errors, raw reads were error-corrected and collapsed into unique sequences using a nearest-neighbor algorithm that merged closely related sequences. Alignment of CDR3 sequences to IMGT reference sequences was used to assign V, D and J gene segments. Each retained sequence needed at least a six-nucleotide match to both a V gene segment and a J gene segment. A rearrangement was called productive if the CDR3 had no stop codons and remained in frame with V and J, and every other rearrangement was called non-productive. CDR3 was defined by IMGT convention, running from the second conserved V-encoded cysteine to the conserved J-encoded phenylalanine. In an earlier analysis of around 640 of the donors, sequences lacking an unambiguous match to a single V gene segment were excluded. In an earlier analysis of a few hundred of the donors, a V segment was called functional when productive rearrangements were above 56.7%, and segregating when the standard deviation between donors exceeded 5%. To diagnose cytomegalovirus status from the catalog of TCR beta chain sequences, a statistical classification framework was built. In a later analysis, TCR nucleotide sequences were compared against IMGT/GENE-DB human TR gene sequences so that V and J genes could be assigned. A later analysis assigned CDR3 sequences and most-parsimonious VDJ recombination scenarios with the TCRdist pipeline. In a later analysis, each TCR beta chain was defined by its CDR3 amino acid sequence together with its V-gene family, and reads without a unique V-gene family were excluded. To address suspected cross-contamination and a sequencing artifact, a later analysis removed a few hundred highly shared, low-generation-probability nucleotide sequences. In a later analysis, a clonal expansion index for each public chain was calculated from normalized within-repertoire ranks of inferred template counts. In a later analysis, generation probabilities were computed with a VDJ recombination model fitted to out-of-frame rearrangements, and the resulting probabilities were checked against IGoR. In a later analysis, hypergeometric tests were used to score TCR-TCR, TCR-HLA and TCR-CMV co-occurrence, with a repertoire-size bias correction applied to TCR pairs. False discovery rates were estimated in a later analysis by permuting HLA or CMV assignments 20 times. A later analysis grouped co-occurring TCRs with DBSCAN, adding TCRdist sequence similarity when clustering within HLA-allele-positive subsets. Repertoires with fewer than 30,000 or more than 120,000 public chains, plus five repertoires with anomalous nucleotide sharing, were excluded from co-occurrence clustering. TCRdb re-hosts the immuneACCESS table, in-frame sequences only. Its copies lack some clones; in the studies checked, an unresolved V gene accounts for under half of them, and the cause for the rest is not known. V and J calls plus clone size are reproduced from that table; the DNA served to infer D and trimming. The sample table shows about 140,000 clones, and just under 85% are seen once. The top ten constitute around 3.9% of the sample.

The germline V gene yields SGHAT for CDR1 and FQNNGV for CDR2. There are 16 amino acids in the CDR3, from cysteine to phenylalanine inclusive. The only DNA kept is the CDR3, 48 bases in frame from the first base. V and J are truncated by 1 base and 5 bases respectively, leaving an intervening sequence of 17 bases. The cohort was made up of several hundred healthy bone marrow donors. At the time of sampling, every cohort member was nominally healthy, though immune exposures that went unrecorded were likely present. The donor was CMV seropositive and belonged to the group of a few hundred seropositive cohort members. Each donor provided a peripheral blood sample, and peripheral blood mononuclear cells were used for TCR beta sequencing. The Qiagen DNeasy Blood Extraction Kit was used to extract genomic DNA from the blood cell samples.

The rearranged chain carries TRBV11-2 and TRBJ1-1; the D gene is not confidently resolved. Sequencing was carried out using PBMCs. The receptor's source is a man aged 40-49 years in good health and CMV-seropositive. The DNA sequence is TGTGCCAGCAGCTTAGTTATAAGTGTCGGGTCAACTGAAGCTTTCTTT. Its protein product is CASSLVISVGSTEAFF.